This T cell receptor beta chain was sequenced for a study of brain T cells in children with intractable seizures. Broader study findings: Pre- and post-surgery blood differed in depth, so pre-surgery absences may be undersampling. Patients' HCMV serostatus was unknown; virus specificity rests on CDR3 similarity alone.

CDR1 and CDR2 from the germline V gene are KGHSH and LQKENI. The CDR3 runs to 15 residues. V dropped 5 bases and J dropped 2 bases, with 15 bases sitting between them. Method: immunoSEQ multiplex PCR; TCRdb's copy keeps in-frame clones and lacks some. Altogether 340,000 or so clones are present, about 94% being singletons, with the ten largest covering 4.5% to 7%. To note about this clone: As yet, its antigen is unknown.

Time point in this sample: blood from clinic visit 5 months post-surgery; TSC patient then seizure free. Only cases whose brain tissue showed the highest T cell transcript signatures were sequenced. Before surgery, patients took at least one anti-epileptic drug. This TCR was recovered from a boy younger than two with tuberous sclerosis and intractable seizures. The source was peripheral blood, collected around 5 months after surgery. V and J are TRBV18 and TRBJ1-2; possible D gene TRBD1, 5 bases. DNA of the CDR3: TGTGCCAGCTCAGACCTGTCGGGACGGAACTATGGCTACACCTTC. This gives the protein CASSDLSGRNYGYTF. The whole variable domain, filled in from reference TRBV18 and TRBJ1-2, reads NAGVMQNPRHLVRRRGQEARLRCSPMKGHSHVYWYRQLPEEGLKFMVYLQKENIIDESGMPKERFSAEFPKEGPSILRIQQVVRGDSAAYFCASSDLSGRNYGYTFGSGTRLTVV.